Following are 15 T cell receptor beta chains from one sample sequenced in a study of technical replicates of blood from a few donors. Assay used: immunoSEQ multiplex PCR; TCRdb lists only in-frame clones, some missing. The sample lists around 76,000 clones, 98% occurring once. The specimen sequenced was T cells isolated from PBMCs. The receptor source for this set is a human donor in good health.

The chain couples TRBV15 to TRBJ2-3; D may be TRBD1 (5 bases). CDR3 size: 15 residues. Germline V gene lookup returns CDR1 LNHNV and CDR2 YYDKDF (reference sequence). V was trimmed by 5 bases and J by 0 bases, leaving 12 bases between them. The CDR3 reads CATSDSDTSTDTQYF. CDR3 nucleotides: TGTGCCACCAGCGATTCGGACACAAGCACAGATACGCAGTATTTT.

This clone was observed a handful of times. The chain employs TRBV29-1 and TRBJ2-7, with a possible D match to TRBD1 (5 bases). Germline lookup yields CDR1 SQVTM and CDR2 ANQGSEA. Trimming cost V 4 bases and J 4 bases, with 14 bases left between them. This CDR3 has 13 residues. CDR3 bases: TGCAGCGTTGTTATAGGGGTGCGGTACGAGCAGTACTTC. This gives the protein CSVVIGVRYEQYF.

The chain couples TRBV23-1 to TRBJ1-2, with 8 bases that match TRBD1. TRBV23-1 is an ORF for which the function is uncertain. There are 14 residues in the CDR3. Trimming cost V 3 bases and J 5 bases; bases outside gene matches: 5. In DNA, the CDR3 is TGCGCCAGCAGTCATAGACAGGGGAGGTATGGCTACACCTTC. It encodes CASSHRQGRYGYTF.

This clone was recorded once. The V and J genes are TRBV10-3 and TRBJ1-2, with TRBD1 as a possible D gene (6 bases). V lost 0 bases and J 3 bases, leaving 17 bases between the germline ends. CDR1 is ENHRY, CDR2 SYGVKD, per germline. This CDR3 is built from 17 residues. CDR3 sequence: CAISESIMRRQDYGYTF. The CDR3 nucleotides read TGTGCCATCAGTGAGTCGATAATGCGCAGACAGGACTATGGCTACACCTTC.

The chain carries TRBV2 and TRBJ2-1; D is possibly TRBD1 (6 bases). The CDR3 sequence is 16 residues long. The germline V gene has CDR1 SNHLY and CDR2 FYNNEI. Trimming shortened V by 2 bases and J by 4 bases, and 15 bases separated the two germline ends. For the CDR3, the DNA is TGTGCCAGCAGTGAAACGATACAGGGTCGGTACAATGAGCAGTTCTTC. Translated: CASSETIQGRYNEQFF.

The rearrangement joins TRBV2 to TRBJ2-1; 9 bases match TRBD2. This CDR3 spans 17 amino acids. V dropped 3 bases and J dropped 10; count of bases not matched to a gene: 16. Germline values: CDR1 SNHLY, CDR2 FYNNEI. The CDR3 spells CASSDFVAGVNGMEQFF. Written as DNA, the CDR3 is TGTGCCAGCAGTGATTTCGTAGCGGGAGTTAATGGCATGGAGCAGTTCTTC.

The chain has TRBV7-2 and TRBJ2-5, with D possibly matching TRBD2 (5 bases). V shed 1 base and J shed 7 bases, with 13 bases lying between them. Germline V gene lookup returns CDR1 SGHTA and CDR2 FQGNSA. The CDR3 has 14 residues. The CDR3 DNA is TGTGCCAGCAGCTTAGTCGAGGTTGGAGGGACCCAGTACTTC. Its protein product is CASSLVEVGGTQYF.

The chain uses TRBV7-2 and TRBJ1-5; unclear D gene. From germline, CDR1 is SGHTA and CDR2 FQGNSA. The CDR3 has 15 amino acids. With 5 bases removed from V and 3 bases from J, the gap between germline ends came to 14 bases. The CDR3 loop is CASSPDAGFNQPQHF. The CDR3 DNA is TGTGCCAGCAGCCCCGACGCGGGATTCAATCAGCCCCAGCATTTT.

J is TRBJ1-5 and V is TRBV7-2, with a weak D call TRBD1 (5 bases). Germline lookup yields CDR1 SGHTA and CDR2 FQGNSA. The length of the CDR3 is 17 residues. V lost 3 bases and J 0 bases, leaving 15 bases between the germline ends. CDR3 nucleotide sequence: TGTGCCAGCAGCTTGAACGCGCAGGGACTTAGCAATCAGCCCCAGCATTTT. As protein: CASSLNAQGLSNQPQHF.

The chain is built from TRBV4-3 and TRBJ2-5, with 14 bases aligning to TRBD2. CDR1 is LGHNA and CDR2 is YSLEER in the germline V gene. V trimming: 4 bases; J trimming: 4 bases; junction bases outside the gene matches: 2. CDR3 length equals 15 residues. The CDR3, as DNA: TGCGCCAGCAGCCTTGGGACTAGCGGGAGAGAGACCCAGTACTTC. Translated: CASSLGTSGRETQYF.

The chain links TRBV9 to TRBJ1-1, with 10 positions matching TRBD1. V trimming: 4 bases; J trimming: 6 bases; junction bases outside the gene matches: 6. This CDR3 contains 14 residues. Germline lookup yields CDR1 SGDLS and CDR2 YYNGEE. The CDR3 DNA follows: TGTGCCAGCAGCATGACAGGGGGCGGCCCTGAAGCTTTCTTT. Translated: CASSMTGGGPEAFF.

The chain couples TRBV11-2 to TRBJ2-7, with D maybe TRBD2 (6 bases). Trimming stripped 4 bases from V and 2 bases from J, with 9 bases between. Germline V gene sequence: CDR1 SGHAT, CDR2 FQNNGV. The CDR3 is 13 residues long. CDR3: CASSSGLTYEQYF. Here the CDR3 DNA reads TGTGCCAGCAGCTCGGGACTGACCTACGAGCAGTACTTC.

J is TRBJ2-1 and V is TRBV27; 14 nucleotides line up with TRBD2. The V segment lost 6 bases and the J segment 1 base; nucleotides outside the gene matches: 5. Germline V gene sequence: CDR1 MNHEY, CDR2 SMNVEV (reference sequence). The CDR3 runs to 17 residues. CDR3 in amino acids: CASRWTSGRWSYNEQFF. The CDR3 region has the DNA TGTGCCAGCAGGTGGACTAGCGGGAGGTGGTCCTACAATGAGCAGTTCTTC.

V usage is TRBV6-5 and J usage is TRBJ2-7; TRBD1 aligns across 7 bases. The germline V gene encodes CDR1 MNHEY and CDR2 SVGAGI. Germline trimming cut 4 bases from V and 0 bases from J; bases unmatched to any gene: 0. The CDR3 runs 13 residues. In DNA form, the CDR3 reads TGTGCCAGCAGTTGGGACAGCTCCTACGAGCAGTACTTC. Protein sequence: CASSWDSSYEQYF.

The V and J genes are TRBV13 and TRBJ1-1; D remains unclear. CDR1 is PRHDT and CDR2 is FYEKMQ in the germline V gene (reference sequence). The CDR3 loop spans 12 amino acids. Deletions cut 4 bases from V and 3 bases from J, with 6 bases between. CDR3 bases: TGTGCCAGCAGCTCGGGATACACTGAAGCTTTCTTT. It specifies CASSSGYTEAFF.